The 17 T cell receptor beta chains below come from one sample, sequenced in a study of shared clonotypes between healthy human individuals. The table came from immunoSEQ multiplex PCR; TCRdb's copy has only in-frame clones and leaves some out. The repertoire has some 470,000 clones, about three quarters of them found once; the top ten carry 13%. The sequencing sample was made of PBMCs. The receptors shown here come from a middle-aged woman in good health. Some clones in this sample may be carry-over from other donors' samples.

The rearrangement joins TRBV11-2 to TRBJ2-7; D is undetermined. CDR1 and CDR2 (germline): SGHAT, FQNNGV. The germline V and J ends were trimmed by 1 base and 6 bases, with 7 bases remaining between them. The length of the CDR3 is 12 residues. Here the CDR3 DNA reads TGTGCCAGCAGCTTAGTCCGGTTCGAGCAGTACTTC. It codes for CASSLVRFEQYF. The full variable domain, completed using reference TRBV11-2 and TRBJ2-7, is EAGVAQSPRYKIIEKRQSVAFWCNPISGHATLYWYQQILGQGPKLLIQFQNNGVVDDSQLPKDRFSAERLKGVDSTLKIQPAKLEDSAVYLCASSLVRFEQYFGPGTRLTVT.

The genes are TRBV5-1 and TRBJ2-5; 11 bases are shared with TRBD2. This CDR3 contains 16 residues. Germline CDR1 reads SGHRS; CDR2 reads YFSETQ. Trimming cost V 4 bases and J 3 bases; bases outside gene matches: 8. The CDR3 protein is CASSGILAGVEETQYF. DNA for the CDR3: TGCGCCAGCAGCGGTATACTAGCGGGAGTTGAAGAGACCCAGTACTTC.

The chain recombines TRBV30 with TRBJ2-6, with a possible D match to TRBD1 (6 bases). Looked up from germline, CDR1 is GTSNPN and CDR2 is SVGIG (reference sequence). V was shortened by 2 bases and J by 0 bases, with 11 bases between the two germline ends. There are 16 residues in the CDR3. CDR3 sequence reads: CAWSSTGFSGANVLTF. The CDR3 DNA reads as TGTGCCTGGAGTTCGACAGGCTTCTCTGGGGCCAACGTCCTGACTTTC. The variable domain in full, completed from reference TRBV30 and TRBJ2-6, reads SQTIHQWPATLVQPVGSPLSLECTVEGTSNPNLYWYRQAAGRGLQLLFYSVGIGQISSEVPQNLSASRPQDRQFILSSKKLLLSDSGFYLCAWSSTGFSGANVLTFGAGSRLTVL.

The chain employs TRBV5-8 and TRBJ2-7; TRBD1 might be the D (6 bases). Germline-derived CDR1 and CDR2 are SGHTS and YDEGEE. The V end lost 0 bases, the J end lost 4 bases, and 20 bases lay between the germline ends. The CDR3 consists of 17 residues. The CDR3 region has the DNA TGTGCCAGCAGCTTGGAAGGGCGGTGGTCAGGGGATTACGAGCAGTACTTC. Translated: CASSLEGRWSGDYEQYF. Full variable domain (outside the CDR3, taken from reference TRBV5-8 and TRBJ2-7): EAGVTQSPTHLIKTRGQQATLRCSPISGHTSVYWYQQALGLGLQFLLWYDEGEERNRGNFPPRFSGRQFPNYSSELNVNALELEDSALYLCASSLEGRWSGDYEQYFGPGTRLTVT.

J is TRBJ1-4 and V is TRBV29-1, with D hard to call. Germline CDR1 reads SQVTM; CDR2 reads ANQGSEA. The CDR3 is 11 residues long. V was shortened by 4 bases and J by 7 bases, with 7 bases between the two germline ends. The CDR3 DNA reads TGCAGCGTTGGATGGGGTGAAAAACTGTTTTTT. It encodes CSVGWGEKLFF. Full variable domain (rest looked up from reference TRBV29-1 and TRBJ1-4): SAVISQKPSRDICQRGTSLTIQCQVDSQVTMMFWYRQQPGQSLTLIATANQGSEATYESGFVIDKFPISRPNLTFSTLTVSNMSPEDSSIYLCSVGWGEKLFFGSGTQLSVL.

A word on this clone: A much larger clone lies one base from this, so it may be a read error. The chain recombines TRBV4-2 with TRBJ2-7, with a tentative D call TRBD2 (5 bases). CDR1 is LGHNA and CDR2 is YNFKEQ in the germline V gene. There are 17 residues in the CDR3. The CDR3 loop is CASSQDYPPAESCEQYF. The DNA for the CDR3 is TGTGCCAGCAGCCAAGATTACCCCCCAGCGGAATCCTGCGAGCAGTACTTC.

This clone is a singleton in its sample. The V call is TRBV6-5, the J call TRBJ1-5; D is undetermined. The CDR3 contains 14 residues. From germline, CDR1 is MNHEY and CDR2 SVGAGI. Trimming took off 2 bases at V and 4 bases at J, with 9 bases between the two ends. CDR3 coding DNA: TGTGCCAGCAGTTACGGTGCGGGGAATCAGCCCCAGCATTTT. Translated, it gives CASSYGAGNQPQHF.

The chain has TRBV6-5 and TRBJ2-1; 10 nucleotides line up with TRBD2. This CDR3 has 13 residues. V lost 6 bases to trimming and J lost 9 bases; unmatched junction nucleotides: 5. CDR1 is MNHEY, CDR2 SVGAGI, per germline. The CDR3 is CASSLASGGEQFF. Written as DNA, the CDR3 is TGTGCCAGCAGCCTAGCTAGCGGGGGTGAGCAGTTCTTC.

This clone was counted only a few times. V gene TRBV19 combines with J gene TRBJ2-3; TRBD2 agrees at 9 bases. The germline V gene encodes CDR1 LNHDA and CDR2 SQIVND (reference sequence). This CDR3 has 15 amino acids. V shed 3 bases and J 0 bases; nucleotides not matched to a gene: 1. For the CDR3, the DNA is TGTGCCAGTAGTATCACTAGCGGGAGCACAGATACGCAGTATTTT. Translating it yields CASSITSGSTDTQYF.

The gene calls are TRBV6-1 and TRBJ1-1; the D gene is possibly TRBD1 (5 bases). V was clipped by 10 bases and J by 2 bases, with 14 bases between them. CDR1 is MNHNS and CDR2 is SASEGT in the germline V gene. The CDR3 has 13 amino acids. The CDR3 here is CAIPGPYNTEAFF. DNA for the CDR3: TGTGCCATCCCGGGACCGTATAACACTGAAGCTTTCTTT.

For this clone: The junction shows a germline mismatch at one end, possibly a read error. The gene calls are TRBV29-1 and TRBJ2-4, with D perhaps TRBD1 (5 bases). This CDR3 is 11 amino acids long. Looked up from germline, CDR1 is SQVTM and CDR2 is ANQGSEA. CDR3 sequence: CSVERGGRSDF. DNA for the CDR3: TGCAGCGTCGAAAGGGGCGGCCGGAGCGACTTC.

The V call is TRBV7-3, the J call TRBJ2-1, with 11 nucleotides matching TRBD2. CDR1 and CDR2 (germline): SGHTA, FQGTGA. The CDR3 covers 14 residues. V was pared by 5 bases and J by 10 bases, with 7 bases of the junction left unmatched. The CDR3 loop is CASSVGTSGGEQFF. Here the CDR3 DNA reads TGTGCCAGCAGCGTCGGGACTAGCGGAGGGGAGCAGTTCTTC. The whole variable domain, filled in from reference TRBV7-3 and TRBJ2-1, reads GAGVSQTPSNKVTEKGKYVELRCDPISGHTALYWYRQSLGQGPEFLIYFQGTGAADDSGLPNDRFFAVRPEGSVSTLKIQRTERGDSAVYLCASSVGTSGGEQFFGPGTRLTVL.

The V and J genes are TRBV5-4 and TRBJ1-1, with TRBD1 matching over 8 bases. The length of the CDR3 is 12 residues. J gave up 13 bases and V 0 bases, and 5 bases lay outside the gene matches. Per germline, CDR1 SGHNT and CDR2 YYREEE (reference sequence). CDR3 protein: CASSLDDRGGFF. In DNA, the CDR3 is TGTGCCAGCAGCTTGGATGACAGGGGAGGTTTCTTT.

The CDR3 nucleotides are TGTGCCACCAGCCTCGTCGGAGGGTCGTACTCCGGTAGAAAACTGTTTTTT. This gives the protein CATSLVGGSYSGRKLFF. The chain links TRBV15 to TRBJ1-4, with unresolved D. CDR1 is LNHNV and CDR2 is YYDKDF in the germline V gene (reference sequence). Trimming took off 5 bases at V and 10 bases at J, with 26 bases between the two ends. The CDR3 extends over 17 amino acids.

V and J are TRBV25-1 and TRBJ1-4; D is ambiguous. Trimming pared 1 base from V and 8 bases from J, leaving 8 bases between. Germline loops: CDR1 MGHDK, CDR2 SYGVNS. The CDR3 totals 13 residues. CDR3 region: CASSEWGREKLFF. CDR3 nucleotide sequence: TGTGCCAGCAGTGAATGGGGAAGGGAAAAACTGTTTTTT.

The chain has TRBV7-8 and TRBJ2-2; 8 positions agree with TRBD2. Germline CDR1 SGHVS, CDR2 FQNEAQ. This CDR3 region has 18 residues. J lost 1 base, V lost 5 bases, and 12 bases had no gene match. CDR3 DNA: TGTGCCAGCAGCCCCCGGGGGGGGGCCAGAGGGAACACCGGGGAGCTGTTTTTT. This encodes CASSPRGGARGNTGELFF.

The rearrangement links TRBV5-1 to TRBJ1-4; 7 bases align to TRBD1. This CDR3 comprises 14 residues. The junction had 4 bases not matched to a gene; V was cut back by 0 bases and J by 8 bases. Germline CDR1 is SGHRS and CDR2 is YFSETQ. The CDR3 nucleotides read TGCGCCAGCAGCTTGGTGCAGGGGGAGGAAAAACTGTTTTTT. Encoded protein: CASSLVQGEEKLFF.